A selection of T cell receptor beta chains follows, all from one sample in a study of blood T cell repertoires in COVID-19. Sequencing used immunoSEQ multiplex PCR; TCRdb keeps in-frame clones, though not all of them. Here the sample spans 98,000 or so clones, approximately 80% being singletons. Sequencing was performed on peripheral blood. These receptors originate from a man between 60 and 75 years old with acute or convalescent COVID-19. The CDR3 runs from the conserved cysteine through the conserved F or W. Each record gives: J gene, clone size, D gene, V gene, CDR3 DNA, CDR3 protein. D genes are given only for firm matches. The listing skips clone size in some rows; elsewhere it reads once, few, many or a size class.

TRBJ2-3 NA NA TRBV11-1 TGTGCCAGCAGCTTCGGCGACTTAGGGGCAGATACGCAGTATTTT CASSFGDLGADTQYF
TRBJ2-1 few NA TRBV4-1 TGCGCCAGCAGGATATCCGGGAACAATGAGCAGTTCTTC CASRISGNNEQFF
TRBJ2-7 NA NA TRBV5-5 TGTGCCAGCAGCTTGGAAGGGGATTGGCGCTACGAGCAGTACTTC CASSLEGDWRYEQYF
TRBJ1-1 once NA TRBV29-1 TGCAGCGTTGATCGAGGGCCTGGCACTGAAGCTTTCTTT CSVDRGPGTEAFF
TRBJ2-2 NA NA TRBV7-3 TGTGCCAGCACTCTAGCGCCCGCGAACACCGGGGAGCTGTTTTTT CASTLAPANTGELFF
TRBJ1-1 NA TRBD1 TRBV28 TGTGCCAGCAGTTCGCTCTTGACAGGGGGAGAAGCTTTCTTT CASSSLLTGGEAFF
TRBJ2-5 NA TRBD2 TRBV6-5 TGTGCCAGCAGCCCCGGGAGGGGAGAGACCCAGTACTTC CASSPGRGETQYF
TRBJ2-7 NA NA TRBV10-2 TGCGCCAGCAGTGCGGGCACAGGACTAACCTACGAGCAGTACTTC CASSAGTGLTYEQYF
TRBJ2-7 few NA TRBV27 TGTGCCGCACGCCCTCAGGCAGGGGAAGGCTACGAGCAGTACTTC CAARPQAGEGYEQYF
TRBJ2-2 NA TRBD2 TRBV18 TGTGCCAGCTCACCACCGCTAGCGGGAGGGTCCGTCACCGGGGAGCTGTTTTTT CASSPPLAGGSVTGELFF
TRBJ1-2 NA NA TRBV18 TGTGCCAGCTCACCGAGCAGGACTAACTATGGCTACACCTTC CASSPSRTNYGYTF
TRBJ1-6 NA TRBD1 TRBV18 TGTGCCAGCTCCCGTAGCCGGACAGGGGAAGGGTTTAATTCACCCCTCCACTTT CASSRSRTGEGFNSPLHF
TRBJ1-4 NA TRBD1 TRBV6-6 TGTGCCAGCAGTCAGCGAGACAGGGGGCAAGAAAAACTGTTTTTT CASSQRDRGQEKLFF
TRBJ2-3 few TRBD2 TRBV20-1 TGCAGTGCGCTTAGCGGGAGTCTTAGTTTT CSALSGSLSF
TRBJ2-5 NA TRBD1 TRBV25-1 TGTGTCCTTACCGGGACAGGCCGAACCCGGGGAGAGACCCAGTACTTC CVLTGTGRTRGETQYF
TRBJ2-5 NA TRBD2 TRBV5-1 TGCGCCAGCTCCCCCGGACTAGCCTTAACGACCCAGTACTTC CASSPGLALTTQYF
TRBJ2-3 NA TRBD1 TRBV12-3/TRBV12-4 TGTGCCAGCGGGGGACAGGGACCAGATACGCAGTATTTT CASGGQGPDTQYF
TRBJ2-7 NA TRBD2 TRBV7-9 TGTGCCAGCAGCTCCCCCAGGACTAGAACCTACGAGCAGTACTTC CASSSPRTRTYEQYF
TRBJ2-1 NA NA TRBV15 TGTGCCACCAGCAGAGAGGGCAGGAACAATGAGCAGTTCTTC CATSREGRNNEQFF
TRBJ2-6 NA NA TRBV6-1 TGTGCCAGCCGTGCCGGAGGAAGGGCTGGGGCCAACGTCCTGACTTTC CASRAGGRAGANVLTF
TRBJ2-5 NA NA TRBV7-9 TGTGCCAGCAGCTTGGAGGGAGTGTTGGAGACCCAGTACTTC CASSLEGVLETQYF
TRBJ2-1 medium-sized NA TRBV4-3 TGCGCCAGCAGCCAAGATAGAAAGGGGGGGGCGGATGAGCAGTTCTTC CASSQDRKGGADEQFF
TRBJ1-5 NA NA TRBV28 TGTGCCAGCAGGGAGAACAATCAGCCCCAGCATTTT CASRENNQPQHF
TRBJ2-7 NA TRBD2 TRBV5-1 TGCGCCAGCAACATCCGGGGGGGTCGTGAGCAGTACTTC CASNIRGGREQYF
TRBJ1-3 NA NA TRBV7-2 TGTGCCAGCAGCTTAGCGCCGGGAGGGGCTGGAAACACCATATATTTT CASSLAPGGAGNTIYF
TRBJ2-1 NA TRBD2 TRBV20-1 TGCAGTGCTAGTGCTAGCGGTGGGGAGCAGTTCTTC CSASASGGEQFF
TRBJ2-5 NA TRBD1 TRBV19 TGTGCCAGTAGTACCGACATGGGCAGGGGGTCACAAGAGACCCAGTACTTC CASSTDMGRGSQETQYF
TRBJ2-1 NA NA TRBV28 TGTGCCAGCAGTTCGAGGGACAAGCAGTTCTTC CASSSRDKQFF
TRBJ2-5 NA NA TRBV24-1 TGTGCCACCAGTGATTTGGTCTCTAGCGAAGAGACCCAGTACTTC CATSDLVSSEETQYF
TRBJ1-2 few NA TRBV6-5 TGTGCCAGCAGCAAGGGGCCAACTCGGGATGGCTACACCTTC CASSKGPTRDGYTF
TRBJ2-3 NA TRBD2 TRBV4-1 TGCGCCAGCAGCCAGACCGGGACTAGATACACAGATACGCAGTATTTT CASSQTGTRYTDTQYF
TRBJ1-2 once NA TRBV5-1 TGCGCCAGCAGCTTGGCGGGGGGGGCCTATGGCTACACCTTC CASSLAGGAYGYTF
TRBJ2-7 NA TRBD2 TRBV18 TGTGCCAGCTCACGGGAGGCTAGCGGACCCTACGAGCAGTACTTC CASSREASGPYEQYF
TRBJ1-1 NA NA TRBV20-1 TGCAGTGCTAGTGGGCAGGTGAACACTGAAGCTTTCTTT CSASGQVNTEAFF
TRBJ1-5 NA TRBD1 TRBV4-1 TGCGCCAGCAGCCAAGATGGACCGCTGGGCCGGGACAGATATCAGCCCCAGCATTTT CASSQDGPLGRDRYQPQHF
TRBJ2-7 NA TRBD2 TRBV6-2/TRBV6-3 TGTGCCAGCAGTTACGGAGGACTAGCGCCCTACGAGCAGTACTTC CASSYGGLAPYEQYF
TRBJ2-7 NA NA TRBV29-1 TGCAGCGTTGAAATTGGGGGCCGATACGAGCAGTACTTC CSVEIGGRYEQYF